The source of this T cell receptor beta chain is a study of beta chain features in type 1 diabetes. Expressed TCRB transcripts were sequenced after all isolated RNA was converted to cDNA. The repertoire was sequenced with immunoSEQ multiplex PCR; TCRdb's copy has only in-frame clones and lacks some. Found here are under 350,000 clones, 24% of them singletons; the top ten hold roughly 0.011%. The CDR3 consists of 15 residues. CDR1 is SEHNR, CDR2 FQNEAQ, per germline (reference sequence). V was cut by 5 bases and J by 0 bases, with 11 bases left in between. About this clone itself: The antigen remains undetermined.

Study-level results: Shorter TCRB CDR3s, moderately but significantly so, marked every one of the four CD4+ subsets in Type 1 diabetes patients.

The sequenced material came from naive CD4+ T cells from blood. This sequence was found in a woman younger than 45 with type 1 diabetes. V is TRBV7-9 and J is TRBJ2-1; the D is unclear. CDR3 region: CASSRSRSSYNEQFF. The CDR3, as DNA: TGTGCCAGCAGCCGCTCGAGGAGCTCCTACAATGAGCAGTTCTTC.